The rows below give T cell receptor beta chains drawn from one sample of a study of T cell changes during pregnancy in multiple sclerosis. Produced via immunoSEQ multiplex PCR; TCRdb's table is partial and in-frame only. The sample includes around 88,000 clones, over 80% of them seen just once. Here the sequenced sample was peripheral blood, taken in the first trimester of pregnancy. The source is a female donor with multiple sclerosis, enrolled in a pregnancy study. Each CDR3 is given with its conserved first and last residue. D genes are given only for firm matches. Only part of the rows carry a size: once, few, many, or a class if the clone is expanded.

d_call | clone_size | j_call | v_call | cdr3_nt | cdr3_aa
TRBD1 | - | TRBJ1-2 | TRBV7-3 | TGTGCCAGCAGCTTAACAGGGACAGGGGGATATGGCTACACCTTC | CASSLTGTGGYGYTF
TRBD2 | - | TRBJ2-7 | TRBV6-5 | TGTGCCAGCAGTTACGCGGGAGGCTACGAGCAGTACTTC | CASSYAGGYEQYF
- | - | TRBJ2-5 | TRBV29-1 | TGCAGCGTTGAAACCCCACGGGGGGAGACCCAGTACTTC | CSVETPRGETQYF
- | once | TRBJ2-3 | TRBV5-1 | TGCGCCAGCAGCTTGCCCGGGGATACGCAGTATTTT | CASSLPGDTQYF
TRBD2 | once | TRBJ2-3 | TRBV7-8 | TGTGCCAGCAGCCAGGACTTAGCGGGGACGACAGATACGCAGTATTTT | CASSQDLAGTTDTQYF
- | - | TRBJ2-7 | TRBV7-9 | TGTGCCAGCAGCGGGCGCGAGCAGTACTTC | CASSGREQYF
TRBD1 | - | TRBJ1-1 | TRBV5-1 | TGCGCCAGCAGCGTAGGGGACAGGCCCCCAAAGGGGGACACTGAAGCTTTCTTT | CASSVGDRPPKGDTEAFF
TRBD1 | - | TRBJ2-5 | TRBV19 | TGTGCCAGTAGAGTTGGACAGGGCGTCCAAGAGACCCAGTACTTC | CASRVGQGVQETQYF
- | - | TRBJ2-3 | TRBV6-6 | TGTGCCAGCAGTTCTTACTACAGCGGCGCGCAGTATTTT | CASSSYYSGAQYF
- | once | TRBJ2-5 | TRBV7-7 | TGTGCTAGCAGCCCCGGGACACACCAAGAGACCCAGTACTTC | CASSPGTHQETQYF
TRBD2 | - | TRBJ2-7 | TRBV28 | TGTGCCAGCAGTCCCGGACTAGCGGGGATAAACGAGCAGTACTTC | CASSPGLAGINEQYF
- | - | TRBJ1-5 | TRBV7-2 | TGTGCCAGCAGCTTAGGGAGTCAGAACAATCAGCCCCAGCATTTT | CASSLGSQNNQPQHF
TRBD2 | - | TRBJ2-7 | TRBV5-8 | TGTGCCAGCAGTTTACTAGCGTTTAGCTCCTACGAGCAGTACTTC | CASSLLAFSSYEQYF
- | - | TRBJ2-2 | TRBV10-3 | TGTGCCATCAGTGAGCAGGGATGGACCGGGGAGCTGTTTTTT | CAISEQGWTGELFF
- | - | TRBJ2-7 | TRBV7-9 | TGTGCCAGCAGCGACAGAAACCCCTACGAGCAGTACTTC | CASSDRNPYEQYF
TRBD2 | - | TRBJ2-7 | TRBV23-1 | TGCGCCAGCAGTCAATCGGTAGGCACTAGCGAGATCTACGAGCAGTACTTC | CASSQSVGTSEIYEQYF
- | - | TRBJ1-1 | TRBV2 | TGTGCCAGCAGTGAAAACAGAGTCACTGAAGCTTTCTTT | CASSENRVTEAFF